These 19 T cell receptor beta chains share one sample of origin, sequenced in a study of Ad26.COV2.S vaccination and SARS-CoV-2 variants. Documented treatment: roughly 20 received Ad26.COV2.S at low or high dose, single or two shots; about five received placebo; per-sample allocation not given. Samples came from day 63 after the first vaccine or placebo injection. Profiling relied on immunoSEQ multiplex PCR, and the TCRdb table lists in-frame clones only, not all of them. The repertoire has around 340,000 clones, roughly 90% of them found once; the top ten carry 6.4%. The sequences come from peripheral blood, collected in a trial of Ad26.COV2.S vaccine versus placebo. These receptors were taken from a person between 18 and 59 years old who received the Ad26.COV2.S COVID-19 vaccine or a placebo.

The chain uses TRBV30 and TRBJ2-7; D not resolved. From germline, CDR1 is GTSNPN and CDR2 SVGIG (reference sequence). V lost 2 bases to trimming and J lost 2 bases, with 13 bases between them. This CDR3 comprises 14 residues. CDR3 sequence: CAWSLIPSTYEQYF. The DNA for the CDR3 is TGTGCCTGGAGTCTGATTCCTAGTACCTACGAGCAGTACTTC.

V gene TRBV11-2 combines with J gene TRBJ2-7; possibly TRBD1 for D (6 bases). There are 14 residues in the CDR3. V gave up 2 bases and J gave up 0 bases, with 8 bases separating them. Germline CDR1 SGHAT, CDR2 FQNNGV. CDR3 protein: CASSLTGSSYEQYF. The CDR3 nucleotides are TGTGCCAGCAGCTTAACAGGGAGCTCCTACGAGCAGTACTTC.

The chain employs TRBV6-1 and TRBJ1-1; no firm D call. V dropped 1 base and J dropped 0 bases, with 9 bases sitting between them. The CDR3 runs to 15 residues. Germline loops: CDR1 MNHNS, CDR2 SASEGT. For the CDR3, the DNA is TGTGCCAGCAGTGAAGGATTGGGCATGAACACTGAAGCTTTCTTT. It translates to CASSEGLGMNTEAFF.

The chain has TRBV5-1 and TRBJ2-3; a weak D match, TRBD1 (5 bases). Between the trimmed V and J ends, which lost 2 bases and 3 bases, there was a span of 10 bases. Germline assignment: CDR1 SGHRS and CDR2 YFSETQ. The CDR3 consists of 14 residues. The CDR3 region is CASSFGHQTDTQYF. The CDR3 region has the DNA TGCGCCAGCAGCTTCGGACACCAAACAGATACGCAGTATTTT. Filled out from reference TRBV5-1 and TRBJ2-3, the complete variable domain reads KAGVTQTPRYLIKTRGQQVTLSCSPISGHRSVSWYQQTPGQGLQFLFEYFSETQRNKGNFPGRFSGRQFSNSRSEMNVSTLELGDSALYLCASSFGHQTDTQYFGPGTRLTVL.

This clone has more than one count but fewer than ten. This sequence joins TRBV5-1 and TRBJ1-3; D is possibly TRBD1 (5 bases). The CDR3 covers 16 residues. Trimming stripped 4 bases from V and 2 bases from J, with 16 bases between. The V gene's germline CDR1 is SGHRS and CDR2 YFSETQ. CDR3 amino acids: CASSPDWGEAGNTIYF. Here the CDR3 DNA reads TGCGCCAGCAGCCCTGACTGGGGGGAGGCTGGAAACACCATATATTTT.

Written as DNA, the CDR3 is TGTGCCAGCAGTTTACTCGGATCCGGACTAGTACCTGGCGAGCAGTACTTC. Residues: CASSLLGSGLVPGEQYF. The V gene is TRBV28, the J gene TRBJ2-7, with TRBD2 matching over 7 bases. V trimming: 2 bases; J trimming: 6 bases; junction bases outside the gene matches: 16. CDR3 length: 17 residues. From germline, CDR1 is MDHEN and CDR2 SYDVKM.

This rearrangement joins TRBV4-1 to TRBJ2-1; TRBD1 matches at 8 bases. V was pared by 1 base and J by 2 bases, with 4 bases of the junction left unmatched. The CDR3 runs to 16 residues. Germline-derived CDR1 and CDR2 are MGHRA and YSYEKL. The CDR3: CASSQVLDRAYNEQFF. CDR3 bases: TGCGCCAGCAGCCAAGTATTGGACAGGGCCTACAATGAGCAGTTCTTC.

V usage is TRBV28 and J usage is TRBJ2-7; D is ambiguous. Trimming removed 1 base from V and 2 bases from J, with 6 bases in between. The CDR3 loop spans 13 amino acids. Germline lookup yields CDR1 MDHEN and CDR2 SYDVKM. In DNA, the CDR3 is TGTGCCAGCAGTTTATCTTTCCCCTACGAGCAGTACTTC. Translation gives CASSLSFPYEQYF.

In this sample, this clone turned up once. This chain connects TRBV28 to TRBJ1-5; D gene ambiguous. The CDR3 is 15 residues long. V was cut by 4 bases and J by 3 bases, with 13 bases left in between. Germline V gene sequence: CDR1 MDHEN, CDR2 SYDVKM. CDR3 coding DNA: TGTGCCAGCAGTTGGATCATTGTCACCAATCAGCCCCAGCATTTT. Translated: CASSWIIVTNQPQHF.

This chain joins TRBV28 and TRBJ1-5; 7 bases map to TRBD1. Per the germline V gene, CDR1 is MDHEN and CDR2 is SYDVKM. The CDR3 has 17 residues. V dropped 2 bases and J dropped 5; count of bases not matched to a gene: 12. The CDR3 here is CASSLRGSGTADQPQHF. DNA for the CDR3: TGTGCCAGCAGTTTAAGGGGTTCTGGGACAGCCGATCAGCCCCAGCATTTT.

The chain couples TRBV6-2 or TRBV6-3 to TRBJ2-5; TRBD2 matches at 10 bases. Germline V CDR1 and CDR2: MNHEY, SVGEGT. The CDR3 consists of 16 residues. V trimming: 5 bases; J trimming: 4 bases; junction bases outside the gene matches: 10. CDR3 loop: CASSGGSGRISETQYF. CDR3 DNA sequence: TGTGCCAGCAGTGGAGGTAGCGGGAGGATATCAGAGACCCAGTACTTC.

The J gene is TRBJ2-2, the V gene TRBV7-2, with 7 bases matching TRBD1. V shed 2 bases, J shed 5 bases, and the junction held 8 bases outside the gene matches. There are 16 residues in the CDR3. The germline V gene encodes CDR1 SGHTA and CDR2 FQGNSA. The CDR3 loop reads CASSLPPSRGTGELFF. In DNA form, the CDR3 reads TGTGCCAGCAGCTTACCTCCTAGCAGGGGGACCGGGGAGCTGTTTTTT.

This sequence joins TRBV10-3 and TRBJ2-6; D not resolved. V shed 2 bases and J shed 1 base, with 3 bases lying between them. Germline CDR1 is ENHRY and CDR2 is SYGVKD. The CDR3 spans 14 residues. CDR3 loop: CAISEGSGANVLTF. CDR3 coding DNA: TGTGCCATCAGTGAGGGTTCTGGGGCCAACGTCCTGACTTTC.

V is TRBV30 and J is TRBJ1-4; 7 positions agree with TRBD1. Trimming took 6 bases from V and 8 from J; bases not matched to a gene: 6. The CDR3 has 12 amino acids. Germline V gene sequence: CDR1 GTSNPN, CDR2 SVGIG (reference sequence). The CDR3 loop is CACTGTEEKLFF. For the CDR3, the DNA is TGTGCCTGTACCGGGACAGAAGAAAAACTGTTTTTT.

This chain joins TRBV9 and TRBJ1-5; TRBD1 matches at 7 bases. CDR3 length equals 13 residues. The V and J ends lost 1 base and 5 bases, in that order; junction bases with no gene match: 0. CDR1 SGDLS and CDR2 YYNGEE come from the germline V gene. Written as DNA, the CDR3 is TGTGCCAGCAGCGTACAGGGGGATCAGCCCCAGCATTTT. Encoded protein: CASSVQGDQPQHF.

This chain connects TRBV10-1 to TRBJ1-5; D ambiguous. The CDR3 covers 14 residues. The germline V gene has CDR1 WNHNN and CDR2 SYGVQD (reference sequence). The V end was cut by 7 bases, the J end by 7 bases, with 17 bases between. The CDR3: CASNVILQRQPQHF. In DNA form, the CDR3 reads TGCGCCAGCAATGTAATCTTACAGAGGCAGCCCCAGCATTTT.

The chain has TRBV3-1 (or the pseudogene TRBV3-2) and TRBJ2-3; either TRBD1 or TRBD2 may fit D (6 bases each). The V end was cut by 8 bases, the J end by 2 bases, with 17 bases between. The CDR3 extends over 15 amino acids. Germline CDR1 reads LGHDT; CDR2 reads YNNKEL (reference sequence). CDR3 region: CASAPGAEYTDTQYF. The CDR3 DNA is TGTGCCAGCGCACCGGGGGCCGAATACACAGATACGCAGTATTTT.

This clone was counted many times. CDR3 sequence reads: CASSETGGAPGELFF. The CDR3 DNA reads TGTGCCAGCAGTGAAACAGGGGGCGCCCCCGGGGAGCTGTTTTTT. The V and J genes are TRBV6-1 and TRBJ2-2; TRBD1 matches at 9 bases. Germline V gene sequence: CDR1 MNHNS, CDR2 SASEGT. This CDR3 has 15 residues. With 2 bases clipped from V and 6 bases from J, the junction kept 4 bases outside the gene matches.

This sequence joins TRBV18 and TRBJ1-5; a weak D match, TRBD1 (5 bases). CDR1 is KGHSH, CDR2 LQKENI, per germline. This CDR3 has 13 residues. Trimming cost V 3 bases and J 5 bases, with 8 bases left between them. In DNA, the CDR3 is TGTGCCAGCTCACCCACCAGGGATCAGCCCCAGCATTTT. Its protein product is CASSPTRDQPQHF. The full variable domain, completed using reference TRBV18 and TRBJ1-5, is NAGVMQNPRHLVRRRGQEARLRCSPMKGHSHVYWYRQLPEEGLKFMVYLQKENIIDESGMPKERFSAEFPKEGPSILRIQQVVRGDSAAYFCASSPTRDQPQHFGDGTRLSIL.